In its sample, the clone carrying this T cell receptor beta chain was seen a few times. Its antigen is not known. The CDR3 has 14 residues. CDR1 and CDR2 from the germline V gene are SGHTA and FQGNSA. V lost 5 bases, J lost 2 bases, and 13 bases lay in between. Samples each yielded at least 5 micrograms of total RNA. The sample belongs to a study of blood T cells in healthy people across ages. Primers used in a second PCR of about 7 to 12 cycles were a sample-barcoded 5' primer and a J-beta primer mix. A 12-random-nucleotide template-switch adaptor tagged each cDNA molecule. TCRdb redid the calling of the 5' RACE reads with MiXCR, one entry per CDR3 protein. The data contain around 650,000 distinct CDR3 sequences, 40% to 50% of them singletons. Study findings and constraints: When set beside aged donors, long-lived donors presented more naive CD4+ cells and higher diversity.

The chain is built from TRBV7-2 and TRBJ2-7; D may match TRBD1 or TRBD2 (5 bases each). The TCR sequence derives from a man at least 80 years old in good health. Sequencing input: blood. The CDR3 coding sequence is TGTGCCAGCAGCAACCGGGACGGGGCCTACGAGCAGTACTTC. This codes for CASSNRDGAYEQYF. Drawing the rest from reference TRBV7-2 and TRBJ2-7, the complete variable domain is GAGVSQSPSNKVTEKGKDVELRCDPISGHTALYWYRQSLGQGLEFLIYFQGNSAPDKSGLPSDRFSAERTGGSVSTLTIQRTQQEDSAVYLCASSNRDGAYEQYFGPGTRLTVT.